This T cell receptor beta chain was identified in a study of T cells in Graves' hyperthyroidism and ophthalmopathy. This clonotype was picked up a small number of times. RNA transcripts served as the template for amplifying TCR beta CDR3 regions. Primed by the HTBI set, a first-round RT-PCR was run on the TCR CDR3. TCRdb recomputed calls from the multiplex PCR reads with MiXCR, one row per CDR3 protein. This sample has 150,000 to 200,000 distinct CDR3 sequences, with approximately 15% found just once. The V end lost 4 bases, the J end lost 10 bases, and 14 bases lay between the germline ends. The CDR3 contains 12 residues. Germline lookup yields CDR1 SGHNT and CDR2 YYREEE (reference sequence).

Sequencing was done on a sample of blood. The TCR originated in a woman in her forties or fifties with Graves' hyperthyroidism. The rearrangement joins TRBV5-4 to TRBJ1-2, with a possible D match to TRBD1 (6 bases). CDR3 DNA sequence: TGTGCCAGCAGCCGACTGACAGGCCTCTACACCTTC. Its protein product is CASSRLTGLYTF.